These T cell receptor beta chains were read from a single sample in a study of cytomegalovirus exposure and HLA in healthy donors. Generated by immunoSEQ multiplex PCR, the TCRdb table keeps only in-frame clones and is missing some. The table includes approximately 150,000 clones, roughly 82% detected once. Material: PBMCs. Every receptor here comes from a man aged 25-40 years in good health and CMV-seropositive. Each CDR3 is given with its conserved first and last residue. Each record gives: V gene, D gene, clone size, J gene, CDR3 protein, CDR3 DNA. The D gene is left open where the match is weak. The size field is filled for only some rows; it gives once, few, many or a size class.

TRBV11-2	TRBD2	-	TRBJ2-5	CASSLFGGSETQYF	TGTGCCAGCAGCCTCTTCGGGGGGTCAGAGACCCAGTACTTC
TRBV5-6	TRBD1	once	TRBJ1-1	CANSWVDRAVTEAFF	TGTGCCAACAGCTGGGTGGACAGGGCGGTTACTGAAGCTTTCTTT
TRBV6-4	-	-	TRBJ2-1	CASSDSEYNEQFF	TGTGCCAGCAGTGACTCTGAGTACAATGAGCAGTTCTTC
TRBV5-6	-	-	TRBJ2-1	CASAWGSSYNEQFF	TGTGCCAGCGCGTGGGGCAGCTCCTACAATGAGCAGTTCTTC
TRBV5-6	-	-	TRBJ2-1	CASSLRQVPHEQFF	TGTGCCAGCAGCTTGAGACAGGTCCCCCATGAGCAGTTCTTC
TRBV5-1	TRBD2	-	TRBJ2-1	CASSPLAGANNEQFF	TGCGCCAGCAGCCCCCTAGCGGGAGCGAACAATGAGCAGTTCTTC
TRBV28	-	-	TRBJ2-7	CASSLTGNYEQYF	TGTGCCAGCAGTTTAACAGGGAACTACGAGCAGTACTTC
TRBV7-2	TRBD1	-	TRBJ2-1	CASSRRDRGVRNEQFF	TGTGCCAGCAGCCGTCGGGACAGGGGGGTAAGGAATGAGCAGTTCTTC
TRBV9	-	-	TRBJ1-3	CASSEGRGGNTIYF	TGTGCCAGCAGTGAGGGCCGGGGAGGTAACACCATATATTTT
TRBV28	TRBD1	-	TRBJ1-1	CASSSSGTANTEAFF	TGTGCCAGCAGTTCTTCCGGGACAGCGAACACTGAAGCTTTCTTT
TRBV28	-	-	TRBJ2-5	CASSFPNQETQYF	TGTGCCAGCAGTTTCCCTAATCAAGAGACCCAGTACTTC
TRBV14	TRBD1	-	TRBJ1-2	CASSRPGQGAVYGHTF	TGTGCCAGCAGCCGCCCGGGACAGGGGGCTGTCTATGGCCACACCTTC
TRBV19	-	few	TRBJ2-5	CASSRGSETQYF	TGTGCCAGTAGTCGGGGGTCAGAGACCCAGTACTTC
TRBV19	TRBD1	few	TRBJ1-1	CASSVDREGRGTEAFF	TGTGCCAGTAGTGTGGACAGGGAAGGTAGGGGCACTGAAGCTTTCTTT
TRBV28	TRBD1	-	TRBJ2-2	CASSWTGVGGELFF	TGTGCCAGCAGTTGGACAGGTGTTGGCGGGGAGCTGTTTTTT
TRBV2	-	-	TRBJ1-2	CASSLQGPYGYTF	TGTGCCAGCAGTTTACAGGGACCCTATGGCTACACCTTC
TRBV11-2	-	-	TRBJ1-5	CASSLEGTNQPQHF	TGTGCCAGCAGCTTAGAGGGCACTAATCAGCCCCAGCATTTT
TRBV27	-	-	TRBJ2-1	CASSLGGDSYNEQFF	TGTGCCAGCAGCCTAGGGGGGGATTCCTACAATGAGCAGTTCTTC
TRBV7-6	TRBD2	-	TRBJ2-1	CASSPGLAGSLSDEQFF	TGTGCCAGCAGCCCTGGACTAGCGGGATCACTCAGCGATGAGCAGTTCTTC
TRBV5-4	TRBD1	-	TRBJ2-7	CASSLTGQVTYEQYF	TGTGCCAGCAGCCTAACGGGACAGGTAACCTACGAGCAGTACTTC
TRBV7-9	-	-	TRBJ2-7	CASSPRGTETYEQYF	TGTGCCAGCAGCCCACGGGGGACAGAGACCTACGAGCAGTACTTC
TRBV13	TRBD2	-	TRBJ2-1	CASSPKSGTPSWSYNEQFF	TGTGCCAGCAGCCCAAAGAGCGGGACTCCATCGTGGTCCTACAATGAGCAGTTCTTC
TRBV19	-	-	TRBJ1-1	CASNWNGGDNTEAFF	TGTGCCAGTAACTGGAACGGGGGGGATAACACTGAAGCTTTCTTT
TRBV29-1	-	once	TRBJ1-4	CSVTLSTVIPSNEKLFF	TGCAGCGTAACCCTTTCGACAGTGATCCCTTCTAATGAAAAACTGTTTTTT
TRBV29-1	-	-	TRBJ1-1	CSAGGKAWNTEAFF	TGCAGCGCTGGAGGCAAGGCTTGGAACACTGAAGCTTTCTTT